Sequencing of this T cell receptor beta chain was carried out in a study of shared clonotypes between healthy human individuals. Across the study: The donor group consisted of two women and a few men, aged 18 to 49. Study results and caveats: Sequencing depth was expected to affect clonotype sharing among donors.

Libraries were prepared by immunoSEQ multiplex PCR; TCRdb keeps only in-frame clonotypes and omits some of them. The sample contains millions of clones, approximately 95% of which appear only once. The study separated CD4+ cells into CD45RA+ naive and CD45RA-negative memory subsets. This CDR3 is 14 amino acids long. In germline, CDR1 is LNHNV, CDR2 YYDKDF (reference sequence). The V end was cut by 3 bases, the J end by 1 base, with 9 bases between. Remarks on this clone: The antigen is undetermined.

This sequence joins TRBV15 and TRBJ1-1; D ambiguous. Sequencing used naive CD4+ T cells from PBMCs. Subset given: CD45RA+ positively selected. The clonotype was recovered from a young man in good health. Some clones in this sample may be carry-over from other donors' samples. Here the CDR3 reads CATSRSSRNTEAFF. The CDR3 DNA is TGTGCCACCAGCAGGTCCTCGAGGAACACTGAAGCTTTCTTT.